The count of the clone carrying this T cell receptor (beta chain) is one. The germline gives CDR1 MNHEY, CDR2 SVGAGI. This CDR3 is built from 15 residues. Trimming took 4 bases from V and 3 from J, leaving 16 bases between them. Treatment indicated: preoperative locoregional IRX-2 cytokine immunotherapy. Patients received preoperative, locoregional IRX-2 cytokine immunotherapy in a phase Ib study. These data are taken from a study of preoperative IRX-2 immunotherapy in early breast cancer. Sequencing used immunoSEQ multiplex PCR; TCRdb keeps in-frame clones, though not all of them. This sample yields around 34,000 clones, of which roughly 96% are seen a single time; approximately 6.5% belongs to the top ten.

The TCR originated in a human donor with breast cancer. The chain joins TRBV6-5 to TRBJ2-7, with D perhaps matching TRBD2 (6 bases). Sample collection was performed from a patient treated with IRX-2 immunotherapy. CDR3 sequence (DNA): TGTGCCAGCAGTTCCGGGGGTGGGACGTTCTACGAGCAGTACTTC. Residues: CASSSGGGTFYEQYF.